This TCR beta chain comes out of a study of blood T cells in healthy people across ages (dated by TCRdb to the mid-2010s). Context from the whole study: In model experiments, template switching captured about one uniquely barcoded TCR beta cDNA molecule for every two T cells. The study measured age-related changes in TCR beta repertoire diversity using deep sequencing normalized with unique cDNA molecular identifiers. Donors were grouped into four age groups: young (average approximately 15 years), middle-aged (around 39), aged (around 62) and long-lived (about 90). To avoid experimental bias, donors of different ages were distributed randomly across sequencing lanes. Using the same blood draw, the study looked at two additional independent replicas of 1 million unique cDNA reads for two donors, one aged 18 to 30 and the other aged 80 or older. Study-wide conclusions, independent of this receptor: Observed TCR beta diversity per million T cells fell roughly linearly with age, and a significant reduction was already apparent by age roughly 40. Compared with the aged group, the long-lived group had more naive CD4+ T cells, fewer expanded clones and increased TCR diversity, a pattern suggesting age selection. Because donor CMV infection status was unknown, age-related changes in expanded clonotypes were potentially confounded. Bulk unsorted PBMC profiling prevented conclusive comparison of naive and antigen-experienced compartments. There was a strong correlation between observed TCR beta diversity and the percentage of naive T cells measured by flow cytometry. Total diversity estimates from one million sequenced T cells were considered lower bounds and underestimates.

V is cut by 5 bases and J by 0 bases, and the space between the germline ends is 13 bases. CDR1 SNHLY and CDR2 FYNNEI are derived from the germline V gene. The CDR3, cysteine through phenylalanine, is 15 amino acids long. Kept here is only the CDR3 DNA, which spans 45 bases and is read in frame from base 1. Library prep was done by 5' RACE. Sequencing relied on an Illumina HiSeq 2500. A second PCR of about 7 to 12 cycles was performed with a sample-barcoded 5' primer and a J-beta primer mix. A template-switch 5' adaptor carrying 12 random nucleotides introduced a unique molecular identifier onto each TCR beta cDNA molecule. At least 2.5 million CDR3-containing paired-end reads were obtained from each sample. First-strand cDNA synthesis was performed from all RNA using the Mint cDNA synthesis kit, with priming by a TRBC-specific oligonucleotide. After uracil-DNA glycosylase treatment, a first 18-cycle PCR used universal primers M1SS and BC2_uni_R on all cDNA. Regarding the original processing steps: For normalization, 1 million high-quality reads were randomly selected from each sample, with every read carrying a distinct molecular identifier. Reads with shared molecular identifiers were discarded instead of being binned into consensus sequences. CDR3 identification, clonotype clustering and error correction used MiTCR with a Q25 quality threshold and the strictest error-elimination algorithm. A nonparametric unseen species model using Euler transformation provided a lower-bound estimate of total TCR beta diversity. In TCRdb, the public reads were trimmed at Q25 with fastp and aligned with MiXCR, with productive beta chains retained. Here each entry gathers all rows of one CDR3 protein and keeps the most common genes and DNA. Here the V and J calls rest on TCRdb's processing, not on the authors' analysis. The sample data list roughly 500,000 distinct CDR3 sequences, and 25% to 30% of these were observed just once. The leading ten clones occupy approximately 17% of the sample.

The donors were some 39 Caucasian individuals from Russia, aged 6 to 90 years, who were systemically healthy. Each donor gave approximately 9.4 milliliters of peripheral blood, drawn into EDTA-treated Vacutainer tubes. Ficoll-Paque density-gradient centrifugation was used to isolate PBMCs, with at least 6.5 million per sample. Total RNA was extracted from PBMCs with Trizol reagent, with at least 5.5 micrograms obtained per sample. For every donor, an aliquot of PBMCs went through flow cytometry to measure the percentages of naive CD45RAhigh/CD27high T cells. This clonotype was detected a few times. Its antigen is still unknown. Base qualities were left out, and no much larger clone turns up one base away.

The V gene is TRBV2 and the J gene is TRBJ1-1, with TRBD1 as a weak D call on 5 bases. Sequencing was done on a sample of blood. The sequence derives from a woman between 65 and 79 years old in good health. The nucleotide sequence is given as TGTGCCAGCAGTCTCAGGGTAACGGTGAACACTGAAGCTTTCTTT. Its product reads: CASSLRVTVNTEAFF.